This T cell receptor (beta chain) is from a study of T cell responses to AZD1222 COVID-19 vaccine. Points on this clone: No antigen is known for it.

Notes on the study in general: Of spike-specific TCRs, nearly half reportedly target regions left unmutated in variants.

Trimming shortened V by 9 bases and J by 2 bases, and 5 bases separated the two germline ends. Germline V gives CDR1 MGHDK, CDR2 SYGVNS. The CDR3 loop spans 12 amino acids. Sequencing was performed with immunoSEQ multiplex PCR; in TCRdb, only in-frame clones are kept and a portion is missing. This table holds 90,000 to 100,000 clones, approximately 88% found once. The chain combines TRBV25-1 with TRBJ2-6; D is uncertain. The receptor was isolated from an adult who received the AZD1222 COVID-19 vaccine. The specimen was peripheral blood, collected 28 days after the second AZD1222 dose. The chain's CDR3 is CASLAGANVLTF. Here the CDR3 DNA reads TGTGCCAGTTTAGCTGGGGCCAACGTCCTGACTTTC.